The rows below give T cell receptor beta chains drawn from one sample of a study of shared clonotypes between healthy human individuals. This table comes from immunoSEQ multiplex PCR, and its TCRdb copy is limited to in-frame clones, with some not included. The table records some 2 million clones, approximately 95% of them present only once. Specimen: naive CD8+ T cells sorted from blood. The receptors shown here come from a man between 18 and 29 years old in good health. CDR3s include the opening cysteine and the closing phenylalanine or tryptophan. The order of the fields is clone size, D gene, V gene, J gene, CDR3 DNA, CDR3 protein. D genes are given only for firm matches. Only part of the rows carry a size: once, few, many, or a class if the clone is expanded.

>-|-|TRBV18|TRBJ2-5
TGTGCCAGCTCACCACAGGGCCAAGAGACCCAGTACTTC
CASSPQGQETQYF
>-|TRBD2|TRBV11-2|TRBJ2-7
TGTGCCAGCAGCTGGGGGGGTCTAGGTACCTACGAGCAGTACTTC
CASSWGGLGTYEQYF
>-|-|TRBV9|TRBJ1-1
TGTGCCAGCAGACCCAATACTGGGGGCACTGAAGCTTTCTTT
CASRPNTGGTEAFF
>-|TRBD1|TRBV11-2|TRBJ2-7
TGTGCCAGCAGCTATGCGGACAGGGACTACGAGCAGTACTTC
CASSYADRDYEQYF
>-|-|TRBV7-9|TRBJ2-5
TGTGCCAGCAGCGCGCTCCCTTGGGAGACCCAGTACTTC
CASSALPWETQYF
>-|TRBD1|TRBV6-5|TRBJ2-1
TGTGCCAGCAGTTACATGGCAGGGGGCTACAATGAGCAGTTCTTC
CASSYMAGGYNEQFF
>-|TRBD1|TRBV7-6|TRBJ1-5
TGTGCCAGCAGCCCCGGGACAGGGCGGAACAATCAGCCCCAGCATTTT
CASSPGTGRNNQPQHF
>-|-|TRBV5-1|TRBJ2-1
TGCGCCAGCAGCTTGGCAGGGACGATAGGCTACAATGAGCAGTTCTTC
CASSLAGTIGYNEQFF
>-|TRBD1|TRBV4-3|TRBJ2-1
TGCGCCAGCAGCCAAGAGGACAGGGAGGCCGATGAGCAGTTCTTC
CASSQEDREADEQFF
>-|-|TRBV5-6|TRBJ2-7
TGTGCCAGCAGCACCGAGGGGGGTTCCAACGAGCAGTACTTC
CASSTEGGSNEQYF
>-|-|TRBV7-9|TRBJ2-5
TGTGCCAGCATTTATGGGGCTGGATTCACAACCGAGACCCAGTACTTC
CASIYGAGFTTETQYF
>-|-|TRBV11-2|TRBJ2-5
TGTGCCAGCAGCTTAGAAGAGGTGGGAGAGACCCAGTACTTC
CASSLEEVGETQYF
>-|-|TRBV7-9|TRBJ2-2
TGTGCCAGCAGGTCGGACAGCGGGGAGCTGTTTTTT
CASRSDSGELFF
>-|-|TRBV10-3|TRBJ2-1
TGTGCCATCAGTGAGTCCCCCCCGAGTTCTAGCAATGAGCAGTTCTTC
CAISESPPSSSNEQFF
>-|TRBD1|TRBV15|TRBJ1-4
TGTGCCACCAGCCCTGGACAGGCAACTAATGAAAAACTGTTTTTT
CATSPGQATNEKLFF
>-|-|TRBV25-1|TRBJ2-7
TGTGCCAGCAGTGAACATACAGGGGACTACTCCTACGAGCAGTACTTC
CASSEHTGDYSYEQYF
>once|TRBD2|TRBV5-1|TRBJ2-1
TGCGCCAGCAGCACCAATAGCGGGCCCTACAATGAGCAGTTCTTC
CASSTNSGPYNEQFF
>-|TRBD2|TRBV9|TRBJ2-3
TGTGCCAGCAGCGTAGCTTGGCGGGGGGCTGGAGATACGCAGTATTTT
CASSVAWRGAGDTQYF
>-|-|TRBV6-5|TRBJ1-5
TGTGCCAGCAGTCTATCTACTAGCAATCAGCCCCAGCATTTT
CASSLSTSNQPQHF
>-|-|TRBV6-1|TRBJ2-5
TGTGCCAGCAGTGAAGGTGATTGGGGCTCGGGAGAGACCCAGTACTTC
CASSEGDWGSGETQYF
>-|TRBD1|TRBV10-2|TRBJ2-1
TGCGCCAGCAGTGCCGGGACAGGGCAATACAATGAGCAGTTCTTC
CASSAGTGQYNEQFF
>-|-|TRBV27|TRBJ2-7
TGTGCCAGCAGCCTACAGGAAACCCCCTACGAGCAGTACTTC
CASSLQETPYEQYF
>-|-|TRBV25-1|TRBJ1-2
TGTGCCAGCAGTTCCAACCTTGGGCGGGCTAACTATGGCTACACCTTC
CASSSNLGRANYGYTF
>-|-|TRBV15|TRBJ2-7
TGTGCCACCAGCCTTAGCGGAACGGCCGAAGAGCAGTACTTC
CATSLSGTAEEQYF
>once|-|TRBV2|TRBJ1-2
TGTGCCAGCAGGGGACTTCTGTCAGAAGCTAACTATGGCTACACCTTC
CASRGLLSEANYGYTF
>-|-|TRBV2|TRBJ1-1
TGTGCCAGCTGGACTAACACTGAAGCTTTCTTT
CASWTNTEAFF
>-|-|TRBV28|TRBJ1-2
TGTGCCAGCAGTGACCTCGGACGGACCTATGGCTACACCTTC
CASSDLGRTYGYTF
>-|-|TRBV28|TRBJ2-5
TGTGCCAGCAGTGCAGGACTCCGCCAAGAGACCCAGTACTTC
CASSAGLRQETQYF
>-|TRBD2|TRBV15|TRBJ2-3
TGTGCCACCACCCCAACGGGACTAGCGACAGATACGCAGTATTTT
CATTPTGLATDTQYF
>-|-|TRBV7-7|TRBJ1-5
TGTGCTAGCAGCTTGACGACGGGGAGAGGCAATCAGCCCCAGCATTTT
CASSLTTGRGNQPQHF
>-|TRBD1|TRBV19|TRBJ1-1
TGTGCCAGTAGCCCCAGGGGGATCACTGAAGCTTTCTTT
CASSPRGITEAFF
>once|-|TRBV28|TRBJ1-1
TGTGCCAGCAGTTTATGGGTTGGCACTGAAGCTTTCTTT
CASSLWVGTEAFF
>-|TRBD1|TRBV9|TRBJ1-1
TGTGCCAGCAGCGTTTTCTTAATCGGACAGGCGGTTTATGAAGCTTTCTTT
CASSVFLIGQAVYEAFF
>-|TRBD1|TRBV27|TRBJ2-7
TGTGCCAGCAGTTTGACAGGGGCATCCTACGAGCAGTACTTC
CASSLTGASYEQYF
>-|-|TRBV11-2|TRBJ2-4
TGTGCCAGCAGCCCCCACCTAGGCAAAAACATTCAGTACTTC
CASSPHLGKNIQYF
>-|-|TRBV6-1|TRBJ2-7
TGTGCCAGCAGTGAAGGGACAGCCTTCTCCTACGAGCAGTACTTC
CASSEGTAFSYEQYF
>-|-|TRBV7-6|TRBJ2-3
TGTGCCAGCAGCTTAGTTTGGGGCGCTTCCACAGATACGCAGTATTTT
CASSLVWGASTDTQYF